These T cell receptor beta chains were read from a single sample in a study of blood T cell repertoires in COVID-19. The assay was immunoSEQ multiplex PCR, and TCRdb's table has in-frame clones only and misses some. The sample carries approximately 260,000 clones, more than 60% recorded once. The specimen was peripheral blood. All receptors derive from a woman between 40 and 50 years old with active or convalescent COVID-19. CDR3s include the opening cysteine and the closing phenylalanine or tryptophan. The D gene is left open where the match is weak. Clone size is not always given. Where it is, it says once, few, many or a class for expanded clones.

d_call j_call clone_size v_call cdr3_aa cdr3_nt
NA TRBJ1-4 NA TRBV2 CASRREVGEKLFF TGTGCCAGCAGGAGGGAGGTGGGTGAAAAACTGTTTTTT
TRBD2 TRBJ2-5 NA TRBV5-4 CASSSAGTNQETQYF TGTGCCAGCAGCTCAGCCGGGACTAATCAAGAGACCCAGTACTTC
NA TRBJ1-1 NA TRBV2 CASSGSPGTEAFF TGTGCCAGCAGTGGAAGCCCAGGCACTGAAGCTTTCTTT
TRBD1 TRBJ1-6 NA TRBV2 CASSERVGTANSPLHF TGTGCCAGCAGCGAAAGGGTCGGGACAGCAAATTCACCCCTCCACTTT
TRBD1 TRBJ1-2 few TRBV3-1/TRBV3-2 CASSSQGVDYGYTF TGTGCCAGCTCCAGTCAGGGGGTGGACTATGGCTACACCTTC
NA TRBJ2-7 NA TRBV23-1 CASSQSAEEEQYF TGCGCCAGCAGTCAATCGGCCGAGGAGGAGCAGTACTTC
NA TRBJ1-5 many TRBV6-1 CASSEGDSHQPQHF TGTGCCAGCAGTGAAGGCGACAGCCATCAGCCCCAGCATTTT
NA TRBJ2-5 NA TRBV4-2 CASSQDRQGQETQYF TGTGCCAGCAGCCAAGATAGGCAGGGTCAAGAGACCCAGTACTTC
NA TRBJ2-6 NA TRBV3-1/TRBV3-2 CASSQVAGANVLTF TGTGCCAGCAGCCAAGTGGCAGGGGCCAACGTCCTGACTTTC
NA TRBJ2-7 NA TRBV6-5 CASSPAGSSYEQYF TGTGCCAGCAGCCCGGCGGGGAGCTCCTACGAGCAGTACTTC
TRBD2 TRBJ2-5 once TRBV20-1 CSASISGVETQYF TGCAGTGCTAGTATCAGCGGGGTGGAGACCCAGTACTTC
NA TRBJ1-2 once TRBV4-1 CASSQDWQGLNYGYTF TGCGCCAGCAGCCAAGATTGGCAGGGATTAAACTATGGCTACACCTTC
NA TRBJ1-6 NA TRBV19 CASSPTRVSPLHF TGTGCCAGTAGTCCGACGCGGGTTTCACCCCTCCACTTT
NA TRBJ1-1 NA TRBV2 CASSEAGSGGEDTEAFF TGTGCCAGCAGTGAAGCGGGGTCGGGGGGCGAAGACACTGAAGCTTTCTTT
TRBD2 TRBJ2-1 NA TRBV10-3 CAIKPSGGNNEQFF TGTGCCATCAAGCCTAGCGGGGGAAACAATGAGCAGTTCTTC
NA TRBJ1-3 NA TRBV30 CAWSVRRGRNTIYF TGTGCCTGGAGTGTACGCAGGGGAAGAAACACCATATATTTT
TRBD1 TRBJ1-5 NA TRBV30 CAWSPATGVNQPQHF TGTGCCTGGAGTCCCGCGACAGGGGTCAATCAGCCCCAGCATTTT
NA TRBJ2-2 NA TRBV5-4 CASSPRGGELFF TGTGCCAGCAGCCCCCGCGGCGGGGAGCTGTTTTTT
TRBD1 TRBJ1-4 NA TRBV4-2 CASSQEGQVNEKLFF TGTGCCAGCAGCCAAGAGGGACAGGTTAATGAAAAACTGTTTTTT
NA TRBJ2-2 NA TRBV7-3 CASSPDPRGTGELFF TGTGCCAGCAGCCCGGACCCCAGGGGCACCGGGGAGCTGTTTTTT
NA TRBJ1-1 NA TRBV15 CATSRDLGRDGFMNTEAFF TGTGCCACCAGCAGAGATTTGGGGAGGGACGGATTCATGAACACTGAAGCTTTCTTT
NA TRBJ2-5 NA TRBV11-3 CASSFTSGETQYF TGTGCCAGCAGCTTTACCTCAGGGGAGACCCAGTACTTC
TRBD1 TRBJ1-1 NA TRBV7-9 CASSRDSPTVSAEAFF TGTGCCAGCAGCCGGGACAGCCCTACAGTTTCGGCTGAAGCTTTCTTT
TRBD1 TRBJ1-3 few TRBV2 CASRVQGAGNTIYF TGTGCCAGCAGAGTACAGGGGGCTGGAAACACCATATATTTT
TRBD2 TRBJ2-2 once TRBV25-1 CASSEWRRGVGTGELFF TGTGCCAGCAGTGAATGGCGACGGGGGGTTGGAACCGGGGAGCTGTTTTTT
NA TRBJ1-5 NA TRBV30 CAWLGGSGQPQHF TGTGCCTGGTTAGGGGGTTCAGGTCAGCCCCAGCATTTT
NA TRBJ1-6 NA TRBV2 CASSERGGVRSSPLHF TGTGCCAGCAGTGAACGGGGAGGGGTTAGGAGTTCACCCCTCCACTTT
TRBD2 TRBJ2-1 NA TRBV28 CASSSLAGGPDEQFF TGTGCCAGCAGTTCCCTAGCGGGGGGGCCAGATGAGCAGTTCTTC
TRBD1 TRBJ1-1 NA TRBV28 CASRPLQGDTEAFF TGTGCCAGCAGGCCACTCCAGGGGGACACTGAAGCTTTCTTT
NA TRBJ1-3 NA TRBV30 CAHSAGNTIYF TGTGCCCATTCGGCTGGAAACACCATATATTTT
NA TRBJ2-5 NA TRBV5-6 CASSSGPRGETQYF TGTGCCAGCAGTTCCGGGCCCCGGGGAGAGACCCAGTACTTC
NA TRBJ1-2 few TRBV29-1 CSVDGHPSEGYTF TGCAGCGTTGACGGACATCCGTCGGAGGGCTACACCTTC
NA TRBJ2-3 NA TRBV4-2 CASSQVPGSTDTQYF TGTGCCAGCAGCCAAGTCCCGGGGAGCACAGATACGCAGTATTTT
NA TRBJ1-2 NA TRBV12-3/TRBV12-4 CASGRGGGYTF TGTGCCAGCGGCAGGGGTGGTGGCTACACCTTC
TRBD1 TRBJ2-3 NA TRBV6-4 CASTATGAMADTQYF TGTGCCAGCACCGCGACAGGGGCGATGGCAGATACGCAGTATTTT
NA TRBJ2-7 once TRBV25-1 CASSGAGAYEQYF TGTGCCAGCAGTGGGGCAGGGGCCTACGAGCAGTACTTC
TRBD1 TRBJ1-2 NA TRBV27 CASSLTGGAGYGYTF TGTGCCAGCAGTTTGACAGGGGGCGCGGGATATGGCTACACCTTC
TRBD2 TRBJ2-1 large TRBV10-1 CASSIGLAPTNEQFF TGCGCCAGCAGCATCGGACTAGCTCCCACCAATGAGCAGTTCTTC
NA TRBJ1-2 NA TRBV5-1 CASSPPRSQGSYGYTF TGCGCCAGCAGCCCCCCCAGGTCCCAGGGGTCATATGGCTACACCTTC
NA TRBJ1-2 NA TRBV24-1 CATSAQGIGYTF TGTGCCACCAGTGCACAGGGTATCGGCTACACCTTC
TRBD1 TRBJ2-3 NA TRBV10-1 CASSTGGTDTQYF TGCGCCAGTTCGACAGGGGGCACAGATACGCAGTATTTT
NA TRBJ2-3 many TRBV24-1 CATSDLQGHTDTQYF TGTGCCACCAGTGATTTACAGGGACACACAGATACGCAGTATTTT
TRBD1 TRBJ1-1 NA TRBV3-1/TRBV3-2 CASSREDRTPGAEAFF TGTGCCAGCAGCCGGGAGGACAGGACGCCAGGCGCTGAAGCTTTCTTT
TRBD1 TRBJ1-2 NA TRBV27 CASSPDRGWDGYTF TGTGCCAGCAGTCCTGACAGGGGGTGGGATGGCTACACCTTC
TRBD1 TRBJ2-2 NA TRBV11-3 CASSRTGANTGELFF TGTGCCAGCAGTAGGACAGGGGCAAACACCGGGGAGCTGTTTTTT
TRBD2 TRBJ2-3 NA TRBV7-8 CASSLSLAGGPDTQYF TGTGCCAGCAGCTTGTCCCTAGCGGGGGGTCCAGATACGCAGTATTTT
NA TRBJ2-3 NA TRBV29-1 CSVGGPEGRTQYF TGCAGCGTTGGTGGTCCGGAGGGTCGGACGCAGTATTTT
NA TRBJ1-1 NA TRBV10-3 CAISESGLMNTEAFF TGTGCCATCAGTGAGTCTGGCCTCATGAACACTGAAGCTTTCTTT